Shown below are 30 T cell receptor beta chains from a single sample sequenced in a study of blood T cell repertoires in COVID-19. The assay was immunoSEQ multiplex PCR, and TCRdb's table has in-frame clones only and misses some. The repertoire holds more than 60,000 clones, with roughly 87% as singletons. The sequenced material came from peripheral blood. All receptors derive from a woman aged 45-65 years with active COVID-19.

J is TRBJ2-1 and V is TRBV7-9, with TRBD2 matching over 7 bases. With 1 base clipped from V and 4 bases from J, the junction kept 10 bases outside the gene matches. The CDR3 sequence is 17 residues long. The germline CDR1 and CDR2 sequences are SEHNR and FQNEAQ (reference sequence). The CDR3 sequence: CASSLDPRLAVYNEQFF. In DNA form, the CDR3 reads TGTGCCAGCAGCTTAGACCCGAGGCTAGCGGTTTACAATGAGCAGTTCTTC.

This chain uses TRBV6-9 with TRBJ1-2; 9 bases are a match to TRBD1. The V gene end was trimmed by 4 bases and the J gene end by 5 bases; junction bases not matched to a gene: 14. This CDR3 region has 17 residues. Germline V CDR1 and CDR2: MNHGY, SVAAGI. CDR3 amino acids: CASSFTAEQGARYGYTF. As DNA, the CDR3 is TGTGCCAGCAGTTTTACCGCCGAACAGGGGGCTAGGTATGGCTACACCTTC.

This chain uses TRBV2 with TRBJ1-2; 7 positions match TRBD1. The CDR3 covers 15 residues. Germline V gene lookup returns CDR1 SNHLY and CDR2 FYNNEI. Trimming at V came to 4 bases and at J to 5 bases, leaving 10 bases not matched to a gene. CDR3 protein: CASSGGQGVRYGYTF. The CDR3 bases are TGTGCCAGCAGTGGAGGGCAGGGGGTGAGATATGGCTACACCTTC.

The rearrangement links TRBV10-1 to TRBJ2-3; 8 bases line up with TRBD2. The CDR3 has 14 residues. Germline lookup yields CDR1 WNHNN and CDR2 SYGVQD (reference sequence). With 9 bases clipped from V and 4 bases from J, the junction kept 9 bases outside the gene matches. CDR3 loop: CASHRREVADTQYF. Here the CDR3 DNA reads TGCGCCAGTCACCGGCGGGAGGTGGCAGATACGCAGTATTTT.

The chain couples TRBV7-3 to TRBJ2-1; D is perhaps TRBD2 (7 bases). Germline CDR1 SGHTA, CDR2 FQGTGA. The V and J ends lost 0 bases and 8 bases respectively, with 11 bases between them. The CDR3 extends over 14 amino acids. CDR3 protein: CASSLTGGGYEQFF. CDR3 in DNA: TGTGCCAGCAGCTTAACGGGAGGGGGGTATGAGCAGTTCTTC.

The rearrangement uses TRBV7-3 and TRBJ1-4; D is uncertain. CDR3 length equals 14 residues. Trimming cost V 2 bases and J 3 bases, with 7 bases left between them. Looked up from germline, CDR1 is SGHTA and CDR2 is FQGTGA. The CDR3 DNA sequence: TGTGCCAGCAGCTTAGAGGTGGCTAATGAAAAACTGTTTTTT. Translating gives CASSLEVANEKLFF.

This chain connects TRBV5-1 to TRBJ2-7, with 10 bases aligning to TRBD1. The CDR3 is 15 amino acids. Trimming took 0 bases from V and 6 from J; bases not matched to a gene: 6. Germline loops: CDR1 SGHRS, CDR2 YFSETQ. DNA of the CDR3: TGCGCCAGCAGCTTGGGGGGGACAGGGGTGTCCGAGCAGTACTTC. Translating gives CASSLGGTGVSEQYF.

V gene TRBV19 combines with J gene TRBJ1-2; D perhaps matches TRBD1 (6 bases). The V gene's germline CDR1 is LNHDA and CDR2 SQIVND (reference sequence). The V gene lost 7 bases and the J gene lost 3 bases, with 15 bases spanning the gap. There are 14 residues in the CDR3. The CDR3 is CASISTGLDYGYTF. The DNA of the CDR3 is TGTGCCAGTATTTCTACAGGGCTCGACTATGGCTACACCTTC. The variable domain in full, with the rest retrieved from reference TRBV19 and TRBJ1-2, is DGGITQSPKYLFRKEGQNVTLSCEQNLNHDAMYWYRQDPGQGLRLIYYSQIVNDFQKGDIAEGYSVSREKKESFPLTVTSAQKNPTAFYLCASISTGLDYGYTFGSGTRLTVV.

This clone was picked up a small number of times. The chain couples TRBV11-2 to TRBJ1-5, with a tentative D call TRBD1 (6 bases). Deletions cut 5 bases from V and 0 bases from J, with 8 bases between. The germline gives CDR1 SGHAT, CDR2 FQNNGV. The CDR3 loop spans 14 amino acids. The CDR3 sequence is CASSLDSSNQPQHF. CDR3 nucleotides: TGTGCCAGCAGCCTGGACAGTAGCAATCAGCCCCAGCATTTT.

The rearrangement links TRBV9 to TRBJ2-5, with TRBD2 identical over 7 bases. Unmatched junction bases numbered 6, after V lost 0 bases and J lost 1 base. Germline V gene data show CDR1 as SGDLS and CDR2 as YYNGEE. This CDR3 spans 16 amino acids. CDR3 loop: CASSVAGGGVQETQYF. The CDR3 DNA reads TGTGCCAGCAGCGTAGCCGGGGGAGGGGTCCAAGAGACCCAGTACTTC.

This clone was detected only once. This chain joins TRBV7-6 and TRBJ1-6; 9 bases are a match to TRBD1. This CDR3 contains 15 residues. V lost 4 bases to trimming and J lost 7 bases; unmatched junction nucleotides: 5. CDR1 is SGHVS and CDR2 is FNYEAQ in the germline V gene. CDR3 residues: CASSSGQGLNSPLHF. The CDR3 DNA reads TGTGCCAGCAGCTCCGGACAGGGGTTAAATTCACCCCTCCACTTT.

The J gene is TRBJ2-1, the V gene TRBV5-4, with TRBD1 matching 7 bases. J lost 0 bases, V lost 7 bases, and 4 bases had no gene match. Germline lookup yields CDR1 SGHNT and CDR2 YYREEE (reference sequence). CDR3 length: 14 amino acids. The CDR3: CASAPGGSYNEQFF. The CDR3, as DNA: TGTGCCAGCGCTCCAGGGGGCTCCTACAATGAGCAGTTCTTC.

The chain employs TRBV30 and TRBJ1-3; 7 nucleotides line up with TRBD1. The CDR3 loop spans 15 amino acids. CDR1 is GTSNPN, CDR2 SVGIG, per germline (reference sequence). The V segment lost 3 bases and the J segment 2 bases; nucleotides outside the gene matches: 7. This chain's CDR3 is CAWRSTGSAGNTIYF. In DNA, the CDR3 is TGTGCCTGGAGGTCGACAGGGAGCGCTGGAAACACCATATATTTT.

V gene TRBV6-5 combines with J gene TRBJ2-7; TRBD2 is a possible D gene (5 bases). Germline-derived CDR1 and CDR2 are MNHEY and SVGAGI. CDR3 size: 14 residues. V was cut by 5 bases and J by 0 bases, with 11 bases left in between. CDR3 DNA: TGTGCCAGCAGTAGCGGACGGGCCTCCTACGAGCAGTACTTC. This gives the protein CASSSGRASYEQYF.

The chain recombines TRBV18 with TRBJ1-1; maybe TRBD1 (6 bases). V lost 2 bases, J lost 4 bases, and 11 bases lay in between. The CDR3 has 14 residues. The germline CDR1 and CDR2 sequences are KGHSH and LQKENI. CDR3 loop: CASSPNLGGTEAFF. CDR3 coding DNA: TGTGCCAGCTCACCAAATTTAGGGGGCACTGAAGCTTTCTTT.

This clone appeared a few times. J is TRBJ1-3 and V is TRBV24-1; D might be TRBD1 (5 bases). V was trimmed by 3 bases and J by 9 bases, leaving 5 bases between them. The length of the CDR3 is 11 residues. Per germline, CDR1 KGHDR and CDR2 SFDVKD. This CDR3 is CATSDGATIYF. CDR3 DNA sequence: TGTGCCACCAGTGATGGGGCCACCATATATTTT.

The chain uses TRBV5-6 and TRBJ1-2; 7 bases are shared with TRBD1. Germline assignment: CDR1 SGHDT and CDR2 YYEEEE. The trim removed 4 bases at V and 7 bases at J, leaving 7 bases unmatched. The CDR3 sequence is 13 residues long. CDR3 sequence: CASSLTGNPGYTF. The CDR3 region has the DNA TGTGCCAGCAGCCTGACAGGGAATCCTGGCTACACCTTC.

The rearrangement joins TRBV6-5 to TRBJ1-3; TRBD1 matches at 7 bases. Germline V gives CDR1 MNHEY, CDR2 SVGAGI. CDR3 length: 15 residues. Trimming at V came to 5 bases and at J to 5 bases, leaving 9 bases not matched to a gene. The DNA of the CDR3 is TGTGCCAGCAGTAGTCAGACAGGGCGGCGAAACACCATATATTTT. Its protein is CASSSQTGRRNTIYF.

The chain joins TRBV4-1 to TRBJ2-7, with D hard to call. Germline V lookup: CDR1 MGHRA, CDR2 YSYEKL. The V gene lost 0 bases and the J gene lost 3 bases, with 12 bases spanning the gap. This CDR3 comprises 15 residues. DNA of the CDR3: TGCGCCAGCAGCCAAGAAACCAGTGGCTTCTACGAGCAGTACTTC. As protein: CASSQETSGFYEQYF.

The CDR3 bases are TGTGCCAGCAGCAAAGGGGGGGTCGACGGAAGCTCGATCGATGAGCAGTTCTTC. The encoded protein is CASSKGGVDGSSIDEQFF. This chain joins TRBV21-1 and TRBJ2-1; TRBD2 was called by the table and not checked on the DNA. TRBV21-1 is described as a pseudogene. The CDR3 extends over 18 amino acids.

The chain is built from TRBV9 and TRBJ2-2; no clear D gene. The CDR3 is 14 amino acids. The germline V gene has CDR1 SGDLS and CDR2 YYNGEE. Trimming removed 2 bases from V and 1 base from J, with 6 bases in between. CDR3 loop: CASSVSLNTGELFF. CDR3 DNA sequence: TGTGCCAGCAGCGTGAGCTTGAACACCGGGGAGCTGTTTTTT.

CDR3 sequence: CASSLFRGNYEQYF. The CDR3 nucleotides read TGTGCCAGCAGCTTATTCAGGGGGAACTACGAGCAGTACTTC. V gene TRBV13 combines with J gene TRBJ2-7; TRBD1 matches at 7 bases. The trim removed 2 bases at V and 3 bases at J, leaving 4 bases unmatched. The CDR3 has 14 residues. Germline V CDR1 and CDR2: PRHDT, FYEKMQ (reference sequence). Drawing the rest from reference TRBV13 and TRBJ2-7, the complete variable domain is AAGVIQSPRHLIKEKRETATLKCYPIPRHDTVYWYQQGPGQDPQFLISFYEKMQSDKGSIPDRFSAQQFSDYHSELNMSSLELGDSALYFCASSLFRGNYEQYFGPGTRLTVT.

The table lists this clone with a count of one. The V call is TRBV5-1, the J call TRBJ1-2, with 8 bases identical to TRBD1. V gave up 3 bases and J gave up 8 bases; unmatched junction bases: 12. This CDR3 region has 15 residues. CDR1 SGHRS and CDR2 YFSETQ come from the germline V gene. CDR3 amino acids: CASSSHFQGARGYTF. The CDR3 DNA is TGCGCCAGCAGCTCCCACTTCCAGGGGGCGCGCGGCTACACCTTC.

J is TRBJ1-2 and V is TRBV7-2, with D perhaps matching TRBD1 (5 bases). The germline gives CDR1 SGHTA, CDR2 FQGNSA. The CDR3 extends over 13 amino acids. The V end was cut by 6 bases, the J end by 0 bases, with 8 bases between. The CDR3 nucleotides are TGTGCCAGCAGTGACAGAGCTAACTATGGCTACACCTTC. This sequence encodes CASSDRANYGYTF.

V and J are TRBV9 and TRBJ1-3, with 7 bases lining up with TRBD1. The germline V gene has CDR1 SGDLS and CDR2 YYNGEE. This CDR3 has 15 amino acids. After removal of 0 bases from V and 2 bases from J, the junction contained 2 bases not matched to a gene. CDR3 in DNA: TGTGCCAGCAGCGTAGAGGGGGCGCCTGGAAACACCATATATTTT. It encodes CASSVEGAPGNTIYF.

This chain connects TRBV7-9 to TRBJ2-7; TRBD2 matches 10 bases. From germline, CDR1 is SEHNR and CDR2 FQNEAQ (reference sequence). CDR3 length: 13 residues. V lost 6 bases, J lost 4 bases, and 3 bases stayed unmatched. This CDR3 is CASRQGLAYEQYF. CDR3 DNA sequence: TGTGCCAGCAGACAGGGACTAGCGTACGAGCAGTACTTC. Supplemented by reference TRBV7-9 and TRBJ2-7, the full variable domain reads DTGVSQNPRHKITKRGQNVTFRCDPISEHNRLYWYRQTLGQGPEFLTYFQNEAQLEKSRLLSDRFSAERPKGSFSTLEIQRTEQGDSAMYLCASRQGLAYEQYFGPGTRLTVT.

The chain uses TRBV6-2 or TRBV6-3 and TRBJ2-2, with 9 bases that match TRBD2. The CDR3 covers 15 residues. The V gene end was trimmed by 3 bases and the J gene end by 7 bases; junction bases not matched to a gene: 6. CDR1 and CDR2 (germline): MNHEY, SVGEGT. DNA for the CDR3: TGTGCCAGCAGTTATATAGCGGGAGTGGGCGGGGAGCTGTTTTTT. It translates to CASSYIAGVGGELFF.

A single count supports this clone. The chain links TRBV19 to TRBJ2-2, with 8 positions matching TRBD2. The CDR3 totals 16 residues. Germline CDR1 and CDR2: LNHDA and SQIVND (reference sequence). After removal of 5 bases from V and 5 bases from J, the junction contained 10 bases not matched to a gene. The CDR3 protein is CASSGGGTRGTGELFF. The CDR3 nucleotides read TGTGCCAGTAGTGGGGGTGGGACTAGAGGGACCGGGGAGCTGTTTTTT.

This clone was counted between two and nine times. The chain uses TRBV27 and TRBJ1-5, with a possible D match to TRBD1 (6 bases). The CDR3 has 16 residues. CDR1 and CDR2 from the germline V gene are MNHEY and SMNVEV (reference sequence). Trimming left V 2 bases short and J 6 bases short, with 17 bases between. The CDR3 loop reads CASSLIWAGVGQPQHF. The CDR3 DNA sequence: TGTGCCAGCAGTTTAATTTGGGCAGGGGTGGGTCAGCCCCAGCATTTT.

The sample holds one count of this clone. The chain employs TRBV6-6 and TRBJ2-1, with a weak D call TRBD2 (6 bases). The length of the CDR3 is 15 residues. Trimming cost V 6 bases and J 5 bases, with 17 bases left between them. The germline V gene has CDR1 MNHNY and CDR2 SVGAGI (reference sequence). The CDR3 loop reads CASRIRRALDNEQFF. The DNA for the CDR3 is TGTGCCAGCAGAATCCGGAGGGCGCTGGACAATGAGCAGTTCTTC.